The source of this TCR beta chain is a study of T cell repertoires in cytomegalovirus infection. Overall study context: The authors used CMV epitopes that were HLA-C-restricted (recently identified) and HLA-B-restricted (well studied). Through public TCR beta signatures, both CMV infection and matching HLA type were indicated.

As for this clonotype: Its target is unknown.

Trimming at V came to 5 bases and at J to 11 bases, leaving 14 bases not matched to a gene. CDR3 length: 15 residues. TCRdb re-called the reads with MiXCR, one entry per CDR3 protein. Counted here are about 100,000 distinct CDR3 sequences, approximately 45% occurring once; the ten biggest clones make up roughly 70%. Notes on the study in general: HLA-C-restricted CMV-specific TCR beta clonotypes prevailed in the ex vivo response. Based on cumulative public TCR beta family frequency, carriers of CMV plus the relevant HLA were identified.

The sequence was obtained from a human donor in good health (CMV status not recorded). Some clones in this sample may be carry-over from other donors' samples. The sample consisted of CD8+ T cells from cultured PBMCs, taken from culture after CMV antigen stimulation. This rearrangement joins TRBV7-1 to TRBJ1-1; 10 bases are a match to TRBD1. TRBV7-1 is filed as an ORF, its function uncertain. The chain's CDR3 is CASSVHDRGLGTAFF. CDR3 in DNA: TGTGCCAGCAGCGTCCATGACAGGGGGCTGGGCACTGCTTTCTTT.